The 2 T cell receptor beta chains below all came from one sample that was sequenced in a study of regulatory and conventional T cells in RAG deficiency. Conventional CD4+ T cells were sorted from blood as CD25-low CD127-high cells. Measured with immunoSEQ multiplex PCR; TCRdb has only the in-frame clones, and not every one. The sample consists of 25,000 to 30,000 clones, roughly 96% of them appearing once. The data were also submitted as part of a second study, on regulatory T cells. According to that study: The PCR used 52 TRBV and 13 TRBJ primers.

The sample consisted of CD25- CD4+ T cells sorted from blood. The receptor set was obtained from a human donor in good health.

This sequence joins TRBV6-1 and TRBJ1-2, with D uncertain. The germline V and J ends were trimmed by 2 bases and 6 bases, with 10 bases remaining between them. The CDR3 covers 13 residues. Germline lookup yields CDR1 MNHNS and CDR2 SASEGT. The DNA for the CDR3 is TGTGCCAGCAGTGAATTCAACGGAGATGGCTACACCTTC. Its protein is CASSEFNGDGYTF.

The rearrangement joins TRBV7-3 to TRBJ1-1; D gene ambiguous. This CDR3 comprises 13 residues. CDR1 is SGHTA and CDR2 is FQGTGA in the germline V gene. Deletions cut 6 bases from V and 3 bases from J, with 11 bases between. The CDR3 is CASRFTTDTEAFF. In nucleotides, the CDR3 is TGTGCCAGCAGATTCACCACGGACACTGAAGCTTTCTTT.